These T cell receptor beta chains were read from a single sample in a study of OX40 agonist ivuxolimab in advanced cancers. Some clones are missing from TCRdb's copy, which holds only in-frame ones; the method was immunoSEQ multiplex PCR. The sample includes roughly 53,000 clones, around 90% of them seen just once. Source: CD4+ or CD8+ T cells sorted from blood, taken in a trial of the OX40 agonist ivuxolimab. These receptors all come from an adult with an advanced solid tumor such as melanoma, head and neck, liver or kidney cancer. Both conserved end residues are part of each CDR3. Each record gives: J gene, V gene, D gene, clone size, CDR3 protein, CDR3 DNA. A D gene is named only where the DNA matches it firmly. Where a row states a size, it is once, few, many or the class of an expanded clone; other rows omit it.

J: TRBJ1-5
V: TRBV27
D: .
size: .
CDR3: CAIFHHRAGNQPQHF
DNA: TGTGCCATCTTTCACCATAGGGCGGGCAATCAGCCCCAGCATTTT

J: TRBJ2-6
V: TRBV28
D: TRBD1
size: .
CDR3: CASSPLGQGSGANVLTF
DNA: TGTGCCAGCAGTCCCCTCGGACAGGGGTCTGGGGCCAACGTCCTGACTTTC

J: TRBJ2-3
V: TRBV28
D: .
size: .
CDR3: CASNQPSATDTQYF
DNA: TGTGCCAGCAACCAACCTAGCGCCACAGATACGCAGTATTTT

J: TRBJ2-1
V: TRBV18
D: .
size: .
CDR3: CASSPQVGDNNEQFF
DNA: TGTGCCAGCTCACCCCAGGTGGGAGATAACAATGAGCAGTTCTTC

J: TRBJ2-5
V: TRBV7-3
D: TRBD1
size: once
CDR3: CASSFNRGETQYF
DNA: TGTGCCAGCAGCTTCAACAGGGGAGAGACCCAGTACTTC

J: TRBJ2-7
V: TRBV9
D: .
size: few
CDR3: CASSVRVWRGPNYEQYF
DNA: TGTGCCAGCAGCGTAAGAGTTTGGCGGGGACCCAACTACGAGCAGTACTTC

J: TRBJ2-5
V: TRBV5-1
D: .
size: .
CDR3: CASTAQQETQYF
DNA: TGCGCCAGCACGGCCCAGCAAGAGACCCAGTACTTC

J: TRBJ1-1
V: TRBV18
D: .
size: .
CDR3: CASSPLAKETEAFF
DNA: TGTGCCAGCTCACCCTTAGCTAAAGAAACTGAAGCTTTCTTT

J: TRBJ2-7
V: TRBV6-1
D: TRBD2
size: .
CDR3: CATQFRTSATYEQYF
DNA: TGTGCCACCCAGTTTAGGACTAGCGCGACCTACGAGCAGTACTTC

J: TRBJ2-3
V: TRBV9
D: TRBD2
size: .
CDR3: CASSLSTSGSILDTQYF
DNA: TGTGCCAGCAGCTTATCTACTAGCGGGAGTATCTTAGATACGCAGTATTTT

J: TRBJ2-1
V: TRBV19
D: .
size: .
CDR3: CASKLRGLGEQFF
DNA: TGTGCCAGTAAACTCCGGGGTTTGGGTGAGCAGTTCTTC

J: TRBJ2-7
V: TRBV28
D: .
size: once
CDR3: CASSSTVPYEQYF
DNA: TGTGCCAGCAGCTCGACAGTACCCTACGAGCAGTACTTC

J: TRBJ2-2
V: TRBV5-6
D: TRBD1
size: .
CDR3: CASSSDTGGGTGELFF
DNA: TGTGCCAGCAGCTCCGACACAGGGGGCGGGACCGGGGAGCTGTTTTTT

J: TRBJ2-7
V: TRBV2
D: TRBD2
size: .
CDR3: CAAGGWETGEQYF
DNA: TGTGCCGCGGGAGGGTGGGAGACGGGCGAGCAGTACTTC